Below, 27 T cell receptor beta chains from the same sample are listed, as sequenced in a study of T cells in Graves' hyperthyroidism and ophthalmopathy. Amplification targeted TCR beta CDR3 regions from RNA transcripts. First-round RT-PCR targeting the TCR CDR3 was performed with the HTBI primer set. One entry per CDR3 protein results from TCRdb running MiXCR on the multiplex PCR reads. The profile shows approximately 600,000 distinct CDR3 sequences, around 16% of them singletons. The sample was blood. Receptors originate from a woman in her twenties or thirties with Graves' hyperthyroidism.

On this clonotype itself: Given a much more abundant clone one base away, this may be a read error. V usage is TRBV11-2 and J usage is TRBJ2-1, with D unresolved. Looked up from germline, CDR1 is SGHAT and CDR2 is FQNNGV. CDR3 length equals 13 residues. As DNA, the CDR3 is TGTGCCAGCAGCCAAGCCTTTAACAATGGGCAGTTCTTC. The encoded protein is CASSQAFNNGQFF.

This clonotype was observed many times. The chain combines TRBV7-9 with TRBJ1-1; 7 bases map to TRBD1. The CDR3 spans 15 residues. V lost 5 bases, J lost 0 bases, and 6 bases stayed unmatched. The germline gives CDR1 SEHNR, CDR2 FQNEAQ (reference sequence). Here the CDR3 DNA reads TGTGCCAGCAGCAGGGGGGGACAGTTGAACACTGAAGCTTTCTTT. This codes for CASSRGGQLNTEAFF.

The DNA of the CDR3 is TGTGCCACGAGGGACGTAAACACCATATATTTT. Translated: CATRDVNTIYF. The chain employs TRBV12-3 or TRBV12-4 and TRBJ1-3, with D tentatively TRBD1 (5 bases). The ends were cut back, 10 bases at V and 6 bases at J, with 10 bases in the middle. The CDR3 runs to 11 residues.

Comment on this clonotype: The germline gene is not matched at one end of the junction; a read error may be the cause. The chain recombines TRBV11-2 with TRBJ1-3; 7 bases align to TRBD1. CDR3 length: 17 residues. Germline CDR1 and CDR2: SGHAT and FQNNGV. The CDR3 loop reads CASSLGIGQVSRNTIYF. DNA of the CDR3: TGTGCCAGCAGCTTGGGAATAGGACAGGTCTCTCGAAACACCATATATTTT.

V and J are TRBV6-1 and TRBJ2-7; TRBD2 aligns across 11 bases. CDR1 and CDR2 (germline): MNHNS, SASEGT. The CDR3 is 15 residues long. Germline trimming cut 10 bases from V and 6 bases from J; bases unmatched to any gene: 14. The CDR3: CATNSETSGSIEQYF. In DNA form, the CDR3 reads TGTGCCACCAATTCGGAAACTAGCGGGAGCATCGAGCAGTACTTC.

The sample holds a few counts of this clonotype. The chain employs TRBV12-3 or TRBV12-4 and TRBJ2-2; no definite D call. Trimming took off 1 base at V and 8 bases at J, with 11 bases between the two ends. The CDR3 has 14 amino acids. The chain's CDR3 is CASSLGLVGGELFF. The CDR3 DNA sequence: TGTGCCAGCAGTTTAGGCCTAGTGGGAGGGGAGCTGTTTTTT.

This clonotype has just a few counts. This chain joins TRBV9 and TRBJ1-1; no clear D gene. The CDR3 has 16 residues. In germline, CDR1 is SGDLS, CDR2 YYNGEE. V lost 4 bases, J lost 2 bases, and 18 bases lay in between. The CDR3 loop is CASSPPGENSNTEAFF. Here the CDR3 DNA reads TGTGCCAGCAGCCCCCCGGGTGAGAATTCAAACACTGAAGCTTTCTTT.

The chain recombines TRBV6-2 or TRBV6-3 with TRBJ2-3; 7 nucleotides align to TRBD2. Germline V gene lookup returns CDR1 MNHEY and CDR2 SVGEGT. With 6 bases clipped from V and 2 bases from J, the junction kept 11 bases outside the gene matches. The CDR3 loop spans 16 amino acids. DNA for the CDR3: TGTGCCAGCAGGGGGGAGGGCGGAAGGAACACAGATACGCAGTATTTT. Translated: CASRGEGGRNTDTQYF.

This clonotype was observed many times. The chain combines TRBV27 with TRBJ2-1; TRBD2 is a possible D gene (5 bases). The CDR3 runs to 14 residues. V was clipped by 5 bases and J by 5 bases, with 13 bases between them. Germline CDR1 is MNHEY and CDR2 is SMNVEV (reference sequence). The CDR3 reads CASSPDFRHNEQFF. The DNA of the CDR3 is TGTGCCAGCAGTCCGGACTTTCGGCACAATGAGCAGTTCTTC.

To note about this clonotype: A single base separates this from a much larger clone, so it may be a read error. The chain links TRBV6-2 or TRBV6-3 to TRBJ2-3; tentative D call: TRBD1 (5 bases). V was shortened by 5 bases and J by 2 bases, with 8 bases between the two germline ends. CDR1 is MNHEY and CDR2 is SVGEGT in the germline V gene. CDR3 size: 13 residues. The CDR3 coding sequence is TGTGCCAGCAGTGACAGATCCACAGATACGCAGTATTTT. Translation: CASSDRSTDTQYF.

This clonotype has ten or more counts. The chain uses TRBV28 and TRBJ2-5; D gene ambiguous. The V and J ends lost 7 bases and 2 bases respectively, with 14 bases between them. The CDR3 spans 14 residues. The germline V gene has CDR1 MDHEN and CDR2 SYDVKM. In nucleotides, the CDR3 is TGTGCCAGCACCCCCTACAGTGGGCAAGAGACCCAGTACTTC. It encodes CASTPYSGQETQYF.

Many counts were recorded for this clonotype. This chain joins TRBV10-3 and TRBJ2-1, with D hard to call. The germline V gene encodes CDR1 ENHRY and CDR2 SYGVKD. Trimming shortened V by 2 bases and J by 0 bases, and 8 bases separated the two germline ends. This CDR3 has 15 residues. CDR3 region: CAISEIGSSYNEQFF. CDR3 bases: TGTGCCATCAGTGAGATTGGAAGCTCCTACAATGAGCAGTTCTTC.

This clonotype came up once. This chain joins TRBV6-5 and TRBJ2-3; no reliable D call. Deletions cut 2 bases from V and 2 bases from J, with 8 bases between. This CDR3 spans 14 amino acids. The germline CDR1 and CDR2 sequences are MNHEY and SVGAGI. The CDR3 is CASSYTLTTDTQYF. The CDR3 nucleotides are TGTGCCAGCAGTTACACCCTGACCACAGATACGCAGTATTTT.

This clonotype was observed at least ten times. The rearrangement joins TRBV7-2 to TRBJ2-1; D tentatively fits TRBD1 or TRBD2 (5 bases each). Trimming took 6 bases from V and 6 from J, leaving 24 bases between them. The CDR3 totals 17 residues. CDR1 and CDR2 from the germline V gene are SGHTA and FQGNSA. The CDR3 region is CASSLDSGDPKRNEQFF. CDR3 DNA sequence: TGTGCCAGCAGTCTAGACTCCGGGGACCCAAAACGCAATGAGCAGTTCTTC.

This clonotype showed up many times. The J gene is TRBJ1-6, the V gene TRBV25-1, with TRBD1 identical over 7 bases. This CDR3 is 16 amino acids long. The germline V gene encodes CDR1 MGHDK and CDR2 SYGVNS. Trimming removed 2 bases from V and 7 bases from J; junction bases left unmatched: 8. The CDR3, as DNA: TGTGCCAGCAGTGAAGGGAGGGGACAGTGGAATTCACCCCTCCACTTT. Translated: CASSEGRGQWNSPLHF.

This clonotype was counted ten times or more. The chain recombines TRBV2 with TRBJ2-7; 13 bases line up with TRBD2. The trim removed 5 bases at V and 3 bases at J, leaving 19 bases unmatched. Germline CDR1 SNHLY, CDR2 FYNNEI. The CDR3 is made up of 20 amino acids. CDR3 sequence: CASSQLSIRLAGGRNYEQYF. CDR3 coding DNA: TGTGCCAGCAGTCAACTCTCTATTAGACTAGCGGGAGGCCGCAACTACGAGCAGTACTTC.

This clonotype was detected only a few times. The V call is TRBV4-2, the J call TRBJ2-7, with 10 bases lining up with TRBD1. CDR1 and CDR2 (germline): LGHNA, YNFKEQ. There are 16 residues in the CDR3. The ends lost 4 bases at V and 2 bases at J; junction bases unmatched: 8. The CDR3 nucleotides read TGTGCCAGCAGCCGCCGACAGGGGGCCAGCACCTACGAGCAGTACTTC. Translation gives CASSRRQGASTYEQYF.

The chain uses TRBV18 and TRBJ2-3; tentatively, D is TRBD1 or TRBD2 (6 bases each). Germline lookup yields CDR1 KGHSH and CDR2 LQKENI. V lost 2 bases, J lost 3 bases, and 12 bases lay in between. The CDR3 contains 15 residues. CDR3 protein: CASSPRGARTDTQYF. The CDR3 DNA follows: TGTGCCAGCTCACCAAGGGGGGCGAGGACAGATACGCAGTATTTT. The full variable domain, its missing parts supplied by reference TRBV18 and TRBJ2-3, is NAGVMQNPRHLVRRRGQEARLRCSPMKGHSHVYWYRQLPEEGLKFMVYLQKENIIDESGMPKERFSAEFPKEGPSILRIQQVVRGDSAAYFCASSPRGARTDTQYFGPGTRLTVL.

The chain carries TRBV10-3 and TRBJ2-3; D call uncertain. CDR1 is ENHRY and CDR2 is SYGVKD in the germline V gene. V was trimmed by 6 bases and J by 0 bases, leaving 10 bases between them. This CDR3 contains 14 residues. DNA for the CDR3: TGTGCCATCAGCTCAACTCCTAGCACAGATACGCAGTATTTT. Its translation: CAISSTPSTDTQYF.

This clonotype occurred a few times. Here the CDR3 DNA reads TGCAGTGCTAGAGATGGAGGGGGGCCTACCCATAACACCGGGGAGCTGTTTTTT. Encoded protein: CSARDGGGPTHNTGELFF. The chain links TRBV20-1 to TRBJ2-2, with D tentatively TRBD1 or TRBD2 (6 bases each). The V end lost 0 bases, the J end lost 2 bases, and 19 bases lay between the germline ends. This CDR3 has 18 residues. The germline V gene has CDR1 DFQATT and CDR2 SNEGSKA (reference sequence).

The chain couples TRBV19 to TRBJ2-2; possible D gene TRBD2, 6 bases. Per the germline V gene, CDR1 is LNHDA and CDR2 is SQIVND (reference sequence). The V end was cut by 1 base, the J end by 3 bases, with 9 bases between. The CDR3 extends over 15 amino acids. In DNA form, the CDR3 reads TGTGCCAGTAGTATAGCGGGAGTATACACCGGGGAGCTGTTTTTT. This sequence encodes CASSIAGVYTGELFF.

This clonotype was observed a few times. The chain has TRBV24-1 and TRBJ2-7; the D gene is possibly TRBD1 (5 bases). The V gene's germline CDR1 is KGHDR and CDR2 SFDVKD. The CDR3 spans 13 residues. V gave up 8 bases and J gave up 3 bases, with 13 bases separating them. The CDR3 protein is CATIAQGDYEQYF. The CDR3 DNA reads as TGTGCCACCATCGCCCAGGGTGACTACGAGCAGTACTTC.

The chain carries TRBV20-1 and TRBJ2-7; the match to TRBD2 covers 10 bases. Germline CDR1 and CDR2: DFQATT and SNEGSKA (reference sequence). This CDR3 has 16 residues. V shed 3 bases and J 7 bases; nucleotides not matched to a gene: 15. The CDR3 loop reads CSARALAGALFSEQYF. CDR3 nucleotide sequence: TGCAGTGCTAGGGCGCTAGCGGGAGCCTTGTTCTCGGAGCAGTACTTC.

The chain links TRBV7-6 to TRBJ2-5; 7 bases align to TRBD1. CDR1 SGHVS and CDR2 FNYEAQ come from the germline V gene. CDR3 length: 15 residues. Losses at the gene ends were 6 bases for V and 4 bases for J; bases not matched to a gene: 11. The CDR3 bases are TGTGCCAGCAGTTACCGAACAGGGGCAGGAGAGACCCAGTACTTC. Amino acids: CASSYRTGAGETQYF.

This rearrangement joins TRBV30 to TRBJ1-4; possibly TRBD1 for D (5 bases). The V gene's germline CDR1 is GTSNPN and CDR2 SVGIG (reference sequence). V lost 2 bases and J lost 6, with 10 bases in between. This CDR3 has 13 residues. For the CDR3, the DNA is TGTGCCTGGAGTCCAGGGAGGGATGAAAAACTGTTTTTT. The encoded protein is CAWSPGRDEKLFF.

The rearrangement links TRBV6-1 to TRBJ2-7; 8 bases map to TRBD1. The V gene end was trimmed by 2 bases and the J gene end by 1 base; junction bases not matched to a gene: 13. From germline, CDR1 is MNHNS and CDR2 SASEGT. The CDR3 loop spans 18 amino acids. CDR3 sequence: CASSERWAGTGPSYEQYF. CDR3 bases: TGTGCCAGCAGTGAACGGTGGGCGGGGACAGGTCCTTCCTACGAGCAGTACTTC.

The genes are TRBV20-1 and TRBJ2-1, with 10 bases matching TRBD2. The CDR3 totals 14 residues. In germline, CDR1 is DFQATT, CDR2 SNEGSKA (reference sequence). The ends lost 0 bases at V and 9 bases at J; junction bases unmatched: 5. The DNA of the CDR3 is TGCAGTGCTAGAGAACGGGCTAGCGGGAGTGAGCAGTTCTTC. It codes for CSARERASGSEQFF.